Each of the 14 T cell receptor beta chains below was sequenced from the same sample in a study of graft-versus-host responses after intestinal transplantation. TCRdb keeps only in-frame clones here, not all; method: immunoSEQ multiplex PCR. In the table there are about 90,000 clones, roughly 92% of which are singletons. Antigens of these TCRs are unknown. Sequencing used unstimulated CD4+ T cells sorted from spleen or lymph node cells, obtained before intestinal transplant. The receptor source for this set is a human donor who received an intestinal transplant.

The chain's CDR3 is CASSPNNEQFF. CDR3 bases: TGTGCCAGCTCGCCAAACAATGAGCAGTTCTTC. The J gene is TRBJ2-1, the V gene TRBV18, with D unclear. V was clipped by 6 bases and J by 5 bases, with 5 bases between them. The germline V gene encodes CDR1 KGHSH and CDR2 LQKENI. The CDR3 covers 11 residues.

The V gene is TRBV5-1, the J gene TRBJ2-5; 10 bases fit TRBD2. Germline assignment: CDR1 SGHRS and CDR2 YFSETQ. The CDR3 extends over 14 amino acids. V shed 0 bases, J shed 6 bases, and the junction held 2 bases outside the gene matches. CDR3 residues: CASSLASGSQTQYF. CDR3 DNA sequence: TGCGCCAGCAGCTTGGCTAGCGGGAGTCAGACCCAGTACTTC.

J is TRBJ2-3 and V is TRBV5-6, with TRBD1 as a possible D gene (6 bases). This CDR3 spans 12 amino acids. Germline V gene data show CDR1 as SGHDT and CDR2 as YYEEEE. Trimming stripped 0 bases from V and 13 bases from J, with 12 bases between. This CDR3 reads CASSLVQGREYF. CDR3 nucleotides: TGTGCCAGCAGCTTGGTACAGGGTAGGGAGTATTTT.

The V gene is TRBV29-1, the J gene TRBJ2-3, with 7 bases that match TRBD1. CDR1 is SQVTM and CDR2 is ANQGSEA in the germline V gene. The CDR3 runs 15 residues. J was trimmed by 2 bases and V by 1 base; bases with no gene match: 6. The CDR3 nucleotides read TGCAGCGTTGAAGTCCCCAGGGGGTTCACAGATACGCAGTATTTT. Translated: CSVEVPRGFTDTQYF.

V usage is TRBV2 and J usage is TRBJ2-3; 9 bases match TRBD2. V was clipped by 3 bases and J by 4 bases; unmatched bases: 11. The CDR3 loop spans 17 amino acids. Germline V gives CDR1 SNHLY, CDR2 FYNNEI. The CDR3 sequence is CASSDLPQAGGADTQYF. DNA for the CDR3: TGTGCCAGCAGTGATTTGCCCCAAGCGGGAGGCGCAGATACGCAGTATTTT.

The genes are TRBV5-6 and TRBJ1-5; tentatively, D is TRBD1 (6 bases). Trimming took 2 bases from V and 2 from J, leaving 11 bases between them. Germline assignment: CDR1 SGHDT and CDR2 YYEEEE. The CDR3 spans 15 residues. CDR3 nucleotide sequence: TGTGCCAGCAGCTTTCGGGGGGCCGGCAATCAGCCCCAGCATTTT. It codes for CASSFRGAGNQPQHF.

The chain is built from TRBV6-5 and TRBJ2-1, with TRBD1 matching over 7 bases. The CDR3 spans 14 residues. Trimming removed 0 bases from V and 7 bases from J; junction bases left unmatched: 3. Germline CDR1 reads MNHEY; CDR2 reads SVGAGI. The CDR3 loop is CASSYSGGGNEQFF. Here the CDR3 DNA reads TGTGCCAGCAGTTACTCAGGGGGCGGGAATGAGCAGTTCTTC.

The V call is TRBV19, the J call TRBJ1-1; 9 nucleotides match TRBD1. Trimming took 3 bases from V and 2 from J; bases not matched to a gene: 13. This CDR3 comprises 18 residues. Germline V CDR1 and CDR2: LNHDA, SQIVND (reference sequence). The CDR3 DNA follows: TGTGCCAGTAGTATCGCCTTCCCTAACAGGGGGCGTAACACTGAAGCTTTCTTT. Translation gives CASSIAFPNRGRNTEAFF.

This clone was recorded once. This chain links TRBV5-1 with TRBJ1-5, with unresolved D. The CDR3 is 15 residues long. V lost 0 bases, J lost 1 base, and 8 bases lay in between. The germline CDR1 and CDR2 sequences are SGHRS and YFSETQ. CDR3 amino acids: CASSLESGSNQPQHF. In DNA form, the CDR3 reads TGCGCCAGCAGCTTGGAGTCGGGGAGCAATCAGCCCCAGCATTTT. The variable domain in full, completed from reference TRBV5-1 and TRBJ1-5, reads KAGVTQTPRYLIKTRGQQVTLSCSPISGHRSVSWYQQTPGQGLQFLFEYFSETQRNKGNFPGRFSGRQFSNSRSEMNVSTLELGDSALYLCASSLESGSNQPQHFGDGTRLSIL.

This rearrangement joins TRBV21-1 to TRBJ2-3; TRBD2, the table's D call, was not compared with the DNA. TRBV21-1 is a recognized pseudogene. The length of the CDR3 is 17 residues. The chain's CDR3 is CARSSKTSGMSTDTQYF. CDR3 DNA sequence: TGTGCCAGATCTAGCAAGACTAGCGGGATGAGCACAGATACGCAGTATTTT.

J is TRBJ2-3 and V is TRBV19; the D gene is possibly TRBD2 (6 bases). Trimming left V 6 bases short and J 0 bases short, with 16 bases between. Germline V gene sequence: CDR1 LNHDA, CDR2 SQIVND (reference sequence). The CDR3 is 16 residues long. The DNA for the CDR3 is TGTGCCAGTAGCCCCTTCCCGGGACTGAGCACAGATACGCAGTATTTT. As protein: CASSPFPGLSTDTQYF.

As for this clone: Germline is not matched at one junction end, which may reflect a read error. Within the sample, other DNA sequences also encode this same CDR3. The CDR3 sequence is CASSPGASRGTEAFF. CDR3 nucleotides: TGTGCTAGCAGCCCCGGGGCGTCCCGGGGGACTGAAGCTTTCTTT. The chain has TRBV7-9 and TRBJ1-1, with D tentatively TRBD1 (5 bases). CDR3 size: 15 residues. The germline gives CDR1 SEHNR, CDR2 FQNEAQ (reference sequence).

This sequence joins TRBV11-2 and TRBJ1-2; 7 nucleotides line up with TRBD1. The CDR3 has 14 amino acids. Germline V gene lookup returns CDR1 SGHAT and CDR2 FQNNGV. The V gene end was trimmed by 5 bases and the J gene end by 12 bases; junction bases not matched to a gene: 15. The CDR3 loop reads CASSRSAGTDHHTF. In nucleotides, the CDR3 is TGTGCCAGCAGCCGCAGTGCCGGGACAGATCATCACACCTTC.

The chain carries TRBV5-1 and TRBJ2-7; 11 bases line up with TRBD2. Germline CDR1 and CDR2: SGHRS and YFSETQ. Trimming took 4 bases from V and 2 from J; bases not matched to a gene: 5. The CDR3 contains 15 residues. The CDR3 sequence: CASSQTSGATYEQYF. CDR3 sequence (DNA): TGCGCCAGCAGCCAGACTAGCGGGGCAACCTACGAGCAGTACTTC.